Following are 16 T cell receptor beta chains from one sample sequenced in a study of T cells in localized non-small cell lung cancer. Sequencing used immunoSEQ multiplex PCR; TCRdb keeps in-frame clones, though not all of them. This table holds more than 70,000 clones, just under 85% found once. The sample here was peripheral blood, taken before any cancer treatment. These receptors were collected from a man aged 35-69 years with stage I lung adenocarcinoma.

This clone has only one observation. The chain employs TRBV2 and TRBJ2-2; TRBD1 matches 8 bases. V was pared by 7 bases and J by 4 bases, with 2 bases of the junction left unmatched. The CDR3 contains 13 residues. Germline CDR1 and CDR2: SNHLY and FYNNEI. CDR3 in DNA: TGTGCCAGCACGACAGGGGCCACCGGGGAGCTGTTTTTT. It codes for CASTTGATGELFF.

This rearrangement joins TRBV6-5 to TRBJ2-1; D remains unclear. The ends were cut back, 5 bases at V and 5 bases at J, with 10 bases in the middle. Germline V gene data show CDR1 as MNHEY and CDR2 as SVGAGI. This CDR3 has 13 residues. The CDR3: CASSRTLNNEQFF. CDR3 nucleotide sequence: TGTGCCAGCAGTAGAACTCTTAACAATGAGCAGTTCTTC.

The chain carries TRBV4-3 and TRBJ2-3; TRBD2 aligns across 15 bases. V trimming: 1 base; J trimming: 0 bases; junction bases outside the gene matches: 14. This CDR3 contains 22 residues. In germline, CDR1 is LGHNA, CDR2 YSLEER. CDR3 sequence (DNA): TGCGCCAGCAGCCAAGGACGAACCTCCCTTGGACTAGCGGGGGGGAGCACAGATACGCAGTATTTT. Translation gives CASSQGRTSLGLAGGSTDTQYF.

This clone has a handful of counts. The genes are TRBV7-2 and TRBJ1-2, with D perhaps matching TRBD1 (5 bases). The CDR3 spans 15 residues. Trimming removed 5 bases from V and 4 bases from J, with 17 bases in between. The germline CDR1 and CDR2 sequences are SGHTA and FQGNSA. CDR3 nucleotide sequence: TGTGCCAGCAGCACCTCCCTGACAGTTACCTATGGCTACACCTTC. Protein: CASSTSLTVTYGYTF.

V gene TRBV10-3 combines with J gene TRBJ2-7; TRBD1 matches at 7 bases. V lost 5 bases to trimming and J lost 5 bases; unmatched junction nucleotides: 9. The CDR3 is made up of 14 amino acids. Germline V lookup: CDR1 ENHRY, CDR2 SYGVKD. CDR3 sequence reads: CAISPSVGGNEQYF. The CDR3, as DNA: TGTGCCATCAGTCCGTCGGTAGGGGGCAACGAGCAGTACTTC.

The V call is TRBV6-1, the J call TRBJ2-5; D is possibly TRBD1 or TRBD2 (5 bases each). The end of the DNA aligns better with TRBJ2-7, so the J call may be wrong. Per germline, CDR1 MNHNS and CDR2 SASEGT. The CDR3 is 13 amino acids. CDR3 coding DNA: TGTGCCAGCAGAAAACCGGGACCCTACGAGCAGTACTTC. This encodes CASRKPGPYEQYF.

The chain couples TRBV27 to TRBJ2-3; D ambiguous. Trimming pared 4 bases from V and 2 bases from J, leaving 4 bases between. This CDR3 contains 12 residues. Germline V gene data show CDR1 as MNHEY and CDR2 as SMNVEV (reference sequence). The CDR3, as DNA: TGTGCCAGCAGTTCCCCCACAGATACGCAGTATTTT. This sequence encodes CASSSPTDTQYF.

The rearrangement links TRBV6-6 to TRBJ2-7; TRBD2 aligns across 7 bases. Germline CDR1 is MNHNY and CDR2 is SVGAGI (reference sequence). The ends lost 10 bases at V and 0 bases at J; junction bases unmatched: 3. This CDR3 spans 12 amino acids. The CDR3 protein is CATSSGSYEQYF. In DNA form, the CDR3 reads TGTGCCACCTCTAGCGGCTCCTACGAGCAGTACTTC.

The chain couples TRBV7-2 to TRBJ2-5; D possibly matches TRBD1 or TRBD2 (5 bases each). Germline V gene lookup returns CDR1 SGHTA and CDR2 FQGNSA. V lost 1 base, J lost 4 bases, and 13 bases lay in between. The length of the CDR3 is 15 residues. The CDR3 nucleotides read TGTGCCAGCAGCTTAGGATCAGGTGGGACAGAGACCCAGTACTTC. Its translation: CASSLGSGGTETQYF.

In this sample, this clone turned up once. The V call is TRBV14, the J call TRBJ2-1; 10 bases are a match to TRBD2. Looked up from germline, CDR1 is SGHDN and CDR2 is FVKESK. With V trimmed by 2 bases and J by 13 bases, 5 bases remained unmatched. The CDR3 is 13 amino acids. CDR3: CASSQITSGNQFF. CDR3 bases: TGTGCCAGCAGCCAAATCACTAGCGGGAATCAGTTCTTC.

This chain uses TRBV28 with TRBJ2-3; D remains unclear. This CDR3 is built from 21 residues. The V and J ends lost 5 bases and 0 bases respectively, with 30 bases between them. Germline loops: CDR1 MDHEN, CDR2 SYDVKM. DNA for the CDR3: TGTGCCAGCAGTCCCTTTAATGACTCTCTCGGTGGGATGAGTAGCACAGATACGCAGTATTTT. Its translation is CASSPFNDSLGGMSSTDTQYF.

The chain has TRBV5-6 and TRBJ2-1, with 11 bases aligning to TRBD2. Germline V gene sequence: CDR1 SGHDT, CDR2 YYEEEE. This CDR3 has 16 residues. Unmatched junction bases numbered 7, after V lost 4 bases and J lost 4 bases. The CDR3 region is CASSGVGTSGYNEQFF. The CDR3 DNA sequence: TGTGCCAGCAGCGGGGTGGGGACTAGCGGTTACAATGAGCAGTTCTTC.

For the CDR3, the DNA is TGTGCCAGCTCACTTGACAGGGGTGATACAGATACGCAGTATTTT. Its translation is CASSLDRGDTDTQYF. The chain joins TRBV18 to TRBJ2-3; TRBD1 matches at 8 bases. CDR1 and CDR2 (germline): KGHSH, LQKENI. The length of the CDR3 is 15 residues. J was trimmed by 3 bases and V by 4 bases; bases with no gene match: 6.

This chain uses TRBV5-1 with TRBJ1-2; D is undetermined. This CDR3 has 14 residues. Germline V gene lookup returns CDR1 SGHRS and CDR2 YFSETQ. Trimming took 0 bases from V and 5 from J, leaving 11 bases between them. CDR3 region: CASSLDRRWYGYTF. For the CDR3, the DNA is TGCGCCAGCAGCTTGGATCGAAGGTGGTATGGCTACACCTTC.

CDR3 sequence: CASSKREGSGETQYF. CDR3 nucleotide sequence: TGTGCCAGCAGCAAGCGGGAGGGCTCCGGGGAGACCCAGTACTTC. The chain carries TRBV7-9 and TRBJ2-5, with TRBD2 matching 10 bases. Germline loops: CDR1 SEHNR, CDR2 FQNEAQ (reference sequence). The CDR3 is 15 residues long. Trimming at V came to 5 bases and at J to 5 bases, leaving 8 bases not matched to a gene. The full variable domain, with the rest looked up from reference TRBV7-9 and TRBJ2-5, is DTGVSQNPRHKITKRGQNVTFRCDPISEHNRLYWYRQTLGQGPEFLTYFQNEAQLEKSRLLSDRFSAERPKGSFSTLEIQRTEQGDSAMYLCASSKREGSGETQYFGPGTRLLVL.

The V gene is TRBV10-3, the J gene TRBJ2-2; the D is unclear. CDR1 is ENHRY, CDR2 SYGVKD, per germline. V lost 6 bases, J lost 2 bases, and 7 bases lay in between. CDR3 length: 13 residues. The CDR3 reads CAISLGNTGELFF. The CDR3 DNA sequence: TGTGCCATCAGCCTCGGAAACACCGGGGAGCTGTTTTTT.